This TCR beta chain was recorded in a study of blood T cell repertoires in COVID-19. Ages ranged from 18 to 89 years, with residence in more than 20 US areas. The table came from immunoSEQ multiplex PCR; TCRdb's copy has only in-frame clones and leaves some out. The sample has 200,000 to 250,000 clones; around 81% are singletons. CDR1 is KGHSH and CDR2 is LQKENI in the germline V gene. The V gene lost 0 bases and the J gene lost 6 bases, with 14 bases spanning the gap. The CDR3 runs to 15 residues. This clonotype was sampled from a woman between 40 and 55 years old with acute COVID-19. Sequences were obtained from PBMCs or T cells enriched from blood (not recorded which). The J gene is TRBJ1-1, the V gene TRBV18; D remains unclear. The CDR3 DNA reads TGTGCCAGCTCACCACCTAGATCTCTTGGAGCTGAAGCTTTCTTT. It translates to CASSPPRSLGAEAFF.